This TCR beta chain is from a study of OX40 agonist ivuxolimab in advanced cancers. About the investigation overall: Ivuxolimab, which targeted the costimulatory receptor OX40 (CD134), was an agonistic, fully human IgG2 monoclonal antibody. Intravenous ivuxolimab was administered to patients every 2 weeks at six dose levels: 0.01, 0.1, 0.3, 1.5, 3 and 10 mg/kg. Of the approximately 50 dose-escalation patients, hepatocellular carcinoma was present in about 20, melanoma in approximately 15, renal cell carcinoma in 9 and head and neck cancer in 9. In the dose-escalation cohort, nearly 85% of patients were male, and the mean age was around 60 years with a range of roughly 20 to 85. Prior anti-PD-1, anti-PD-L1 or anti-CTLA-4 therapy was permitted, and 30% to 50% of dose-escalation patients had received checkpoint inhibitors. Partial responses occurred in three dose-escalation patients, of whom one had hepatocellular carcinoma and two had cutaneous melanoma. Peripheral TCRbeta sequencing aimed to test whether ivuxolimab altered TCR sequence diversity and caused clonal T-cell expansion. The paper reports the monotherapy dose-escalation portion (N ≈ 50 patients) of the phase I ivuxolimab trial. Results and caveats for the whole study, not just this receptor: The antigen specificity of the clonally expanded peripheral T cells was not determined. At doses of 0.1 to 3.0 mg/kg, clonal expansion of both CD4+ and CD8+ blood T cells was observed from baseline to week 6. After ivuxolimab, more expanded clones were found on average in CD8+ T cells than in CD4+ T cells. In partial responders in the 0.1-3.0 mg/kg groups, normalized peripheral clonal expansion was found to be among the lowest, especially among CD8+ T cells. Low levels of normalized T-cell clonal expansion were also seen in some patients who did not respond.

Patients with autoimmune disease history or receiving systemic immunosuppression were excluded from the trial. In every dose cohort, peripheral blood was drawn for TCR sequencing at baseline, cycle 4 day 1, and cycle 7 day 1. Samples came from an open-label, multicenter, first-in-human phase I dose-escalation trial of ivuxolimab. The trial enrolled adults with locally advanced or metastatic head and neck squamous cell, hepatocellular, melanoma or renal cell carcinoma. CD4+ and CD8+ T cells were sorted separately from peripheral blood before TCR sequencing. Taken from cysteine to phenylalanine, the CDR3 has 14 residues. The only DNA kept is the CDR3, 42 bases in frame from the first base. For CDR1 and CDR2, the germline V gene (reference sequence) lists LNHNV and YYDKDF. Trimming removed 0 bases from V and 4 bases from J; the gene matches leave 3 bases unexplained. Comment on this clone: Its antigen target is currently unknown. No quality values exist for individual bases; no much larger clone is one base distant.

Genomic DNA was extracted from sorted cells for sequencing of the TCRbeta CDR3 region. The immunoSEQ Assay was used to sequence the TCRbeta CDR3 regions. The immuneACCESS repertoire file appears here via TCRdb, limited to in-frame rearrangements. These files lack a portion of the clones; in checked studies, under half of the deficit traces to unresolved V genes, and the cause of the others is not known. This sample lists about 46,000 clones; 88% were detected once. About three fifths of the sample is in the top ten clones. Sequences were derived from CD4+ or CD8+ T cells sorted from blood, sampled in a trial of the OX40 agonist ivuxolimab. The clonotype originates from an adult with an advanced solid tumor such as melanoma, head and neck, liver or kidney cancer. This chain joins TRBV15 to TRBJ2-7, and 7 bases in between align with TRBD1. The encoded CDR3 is CATSRDRGQYEQYF. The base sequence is TGTGCCACCAGCAGAGATCGGGGACAGTACGAGCAGTACTTC.